The following is a TCR beta chain sequence with its context. Its antigen is still unknown. The data originate from a study of cytomegalovirus exposure and HLA in healthy donors. Whole-study context: Unique TCR beta sequences numbering some 120 million came from 150 million to 200 million T cells in an earlier analysis.

Findings and caveats of the study: Reportedly, diagnosis of cytomegalovirus status by the classifier showed high specificity and sensitivity. Later work found most CMV-associated TCR beta chains apparently HLA-restricted.

PCR used 60 Vbeta primers and 13 Jbeta primers. Clones were read by immunoSEQ multiplex PCR, and TCRdb kept only the in-frame ones, dropping some. The data contain around 160,000 clones, around 77% of them singletons. This CDR3 spans 14 amino acids. Germline assignment: CDR1 MDHEN and CDR2 SYDVKM. V shed 4 bases and J shed 2 bases, with 12 bases lying between them. The specimen was PBMCs. The gene calls are TRBV28 and TRBJ2-7; tentative D call: TRBD1 (6 bases). This TCR was sampled from a woman in her 40s in good health and CMV-seropositive. The CDR3 loop is CASSSGTKPYEQYF. CDR3 bases: TGTGCCAGCAGTTCCGGGACAAAACCCTACGAGCAGTACTTC.